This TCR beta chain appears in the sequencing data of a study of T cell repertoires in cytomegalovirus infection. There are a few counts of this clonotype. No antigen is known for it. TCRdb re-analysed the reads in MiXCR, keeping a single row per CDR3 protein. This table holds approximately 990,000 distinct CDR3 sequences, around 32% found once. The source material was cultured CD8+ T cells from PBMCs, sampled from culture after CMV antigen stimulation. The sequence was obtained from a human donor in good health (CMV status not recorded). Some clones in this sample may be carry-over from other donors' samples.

The CDR3 region has the DNA TGTGCCAGCGCCTCCCCAAGAAGGAATCTGTTTTTT. This translates into CASASPRRNLFF. The rearrangement links TRBV7-9 to TRBJ1-4; D remains ambiguous. V shed 8 bases and J shed 14 bases, with 18 bases lying between them. Germline values: CDR1 SEHNR, CDR2 FQNEAQ (reference sequence). CDR3 size: 12 residues. Full variable domain (missing parts from reference TRBV7-9 and TRBJ1-4): DTGVSQNPRHKITKRGQNVTFRCDPISEHNRLYWYRQTLGQGPEFLTYFQNEAQLEKSRLLSDRFSAERPKGSFSTLEIQRTEQGDSAMYLCASASPRRNLFFGSGTQLSVL.